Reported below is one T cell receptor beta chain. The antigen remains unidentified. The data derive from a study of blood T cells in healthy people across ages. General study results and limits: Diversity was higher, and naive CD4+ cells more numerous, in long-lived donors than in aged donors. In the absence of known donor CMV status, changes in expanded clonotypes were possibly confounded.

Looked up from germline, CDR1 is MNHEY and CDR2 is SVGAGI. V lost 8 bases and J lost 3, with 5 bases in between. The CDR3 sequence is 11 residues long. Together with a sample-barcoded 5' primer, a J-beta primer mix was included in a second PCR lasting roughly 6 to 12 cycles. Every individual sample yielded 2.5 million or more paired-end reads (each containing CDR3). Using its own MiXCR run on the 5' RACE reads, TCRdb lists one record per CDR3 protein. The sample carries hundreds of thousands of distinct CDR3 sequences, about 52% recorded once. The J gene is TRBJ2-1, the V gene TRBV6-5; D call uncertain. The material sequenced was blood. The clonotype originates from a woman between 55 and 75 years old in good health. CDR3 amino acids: CASRLYNEQFF. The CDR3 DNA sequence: TGTGCCAGCCGTCTCTACAATGAGCAGTTCTTC.